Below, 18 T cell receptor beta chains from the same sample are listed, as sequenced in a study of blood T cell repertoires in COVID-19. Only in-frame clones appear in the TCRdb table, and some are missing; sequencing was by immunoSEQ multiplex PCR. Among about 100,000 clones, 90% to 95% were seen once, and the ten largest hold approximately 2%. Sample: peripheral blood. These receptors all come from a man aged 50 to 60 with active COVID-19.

The DNA for the CDR3 is TGTGCCAGCAGCGTAGACTGGGACAGGGCCTACAATGAGCAGTTCTTC. This translates into CASSVDWDRAYNEQFF. V is TRBV9 and J is TRBJ2-1; 9 bases are shared with TRBD1. Trimming at V came to 0 bases and at J to 2 bases, leaving 3 bases not matched to a gene. The CDR3 spans 16 residues. Germline CDR1 reads SGDLS; CDR2 reads YYNGEE.

Here the CDR3 reads CASSIWGTGNQPQHF. The CDR3 DNA reads as TGTGCCAGTAGTATTTGGGGGACAGGAAATCAGCCCCAGCATTTT. The chain has TRBV19 and TRBJ1-5; TRBD1 matches at 8 bases. V lost 3 bases to trimming and J lost 4 bases; unmatched junction nucleotides: 5. This CDR3 is 15 amino acids long. The germline V gene encodes CDR1 LNHDA and CDR2 SQIVND (reference sequence).

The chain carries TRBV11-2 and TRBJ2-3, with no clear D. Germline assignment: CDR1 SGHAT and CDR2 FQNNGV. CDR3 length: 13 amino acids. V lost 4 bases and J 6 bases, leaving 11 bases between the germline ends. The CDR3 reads CASSSSPRDTQYF. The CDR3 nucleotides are TGTGCCAGCAGCTCATCCCCGCGGGATACGCAGTATTTT.

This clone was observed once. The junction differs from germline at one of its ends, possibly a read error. CDR3 bases: TGTGCCAGCAGTTACCCGCAGGGACAAAAGCAGCTCCAGCATTTT. Protein product: CASSYPQGQKQLQHF. V usage is TRBV6-6 and J usage is TRBJ1-5, with D possibly TRBD1 on 6 matching bases. CDR3 size: 15 residues. Germline V CDR1 and CDR2: MNHNY, SVGAGI (reference sequence).

The CDR3 DNA reads TGTGCCAGCAGCGCTTGGGACAGGGAGGAAAAACTGTTTTTT. Translating it yields CASSAWDREEKLFF. This rearrangement joins TRBV7-9 to TRBJ1-4, with 9 bases fitting TRBD1. Germline V gives CDR1 SEHNR, CDR2 FQNEAQ (reference sequence). The J segment lost 8 bases and the V segment lost 5 bases, leaving 6 bases of the junction unmatched. There are 14 residues in the CDR3.

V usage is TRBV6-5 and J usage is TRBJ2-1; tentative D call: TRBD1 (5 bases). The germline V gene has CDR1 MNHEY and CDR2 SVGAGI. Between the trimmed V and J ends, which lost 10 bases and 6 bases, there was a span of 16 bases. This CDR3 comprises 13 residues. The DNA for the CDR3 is TGTGCCACCCGCCTCGTGGGGCCCAATGAGCAGTTCTTC. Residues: CATRLVGPNEQFF.

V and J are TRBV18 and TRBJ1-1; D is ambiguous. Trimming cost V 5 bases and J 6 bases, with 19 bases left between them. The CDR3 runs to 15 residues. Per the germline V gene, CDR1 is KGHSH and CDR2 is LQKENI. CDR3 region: CASSLLMRGSSEAFF. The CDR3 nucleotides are TGTGCCAGCTCATTATTGATGCGGGGTTCTTCTGAAGCTTTCTTT.

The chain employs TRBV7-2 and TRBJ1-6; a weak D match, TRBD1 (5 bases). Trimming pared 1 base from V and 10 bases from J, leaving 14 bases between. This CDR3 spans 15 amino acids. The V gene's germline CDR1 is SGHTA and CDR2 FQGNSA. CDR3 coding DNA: TGTGCCAGCAGCTTAGGCCCAGGGCAGTCCTCACCCCTCCACTTT. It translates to CASSLGPGQSSPLHF. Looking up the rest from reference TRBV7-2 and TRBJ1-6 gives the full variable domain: GAGVSQSPSNKVTEKGKDVELRCDPISGHTALYWYRQSLGQGLEFLIYFQGNSAPDKSGLPSDRFSAERTGGSVSTLTIQRTQQEDSAVYLCASSLGPGQSSPLHFGNGTRLTVT.

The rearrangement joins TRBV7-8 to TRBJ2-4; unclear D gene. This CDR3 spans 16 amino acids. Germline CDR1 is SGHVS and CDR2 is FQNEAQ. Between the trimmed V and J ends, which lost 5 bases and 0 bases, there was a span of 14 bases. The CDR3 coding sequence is TGTGCCAGCAGCCGTAGCCTGGCCTTAGCCAAAAACATTCAGTACTTC. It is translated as CASSRSLALAKNIQYF.

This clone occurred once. This chain's CDR3 is CASSIGPLRETQYF. In DNA form, the CDR3 reads TGTGCCAGCAGCATCGGTCCTTTGAGGGAGACCCAGTACTTC. This sequence joins TRBV5-6 and TRBJ2-5; no definite D call. This CDR3 is 14 amino acids long. Looked up from germline, CDR1 is SGHDT and CDR2 is YYEEEE. Trimming removed 4 bases at V and 5 bases at J, with 15 bases between.

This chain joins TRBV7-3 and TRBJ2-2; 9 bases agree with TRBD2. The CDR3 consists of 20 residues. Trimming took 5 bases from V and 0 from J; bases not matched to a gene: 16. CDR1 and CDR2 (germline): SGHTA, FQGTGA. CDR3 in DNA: TGTGCCAGCAGCCCGTCCAGCGGGGGGCCCCTTTCCTCGAACACCGGGGAGCTGTTTTTT. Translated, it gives CASSPSSGGPLSSNTGELFF.

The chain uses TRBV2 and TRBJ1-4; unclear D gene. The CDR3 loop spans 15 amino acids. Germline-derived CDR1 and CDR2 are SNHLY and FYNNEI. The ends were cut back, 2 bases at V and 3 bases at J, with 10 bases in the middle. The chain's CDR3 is CASSERGLANEKLFF. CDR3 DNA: TGTGCCAGCAGTGAACGGGGTCTAGCTAATGAAAAACTGTTTTTT.

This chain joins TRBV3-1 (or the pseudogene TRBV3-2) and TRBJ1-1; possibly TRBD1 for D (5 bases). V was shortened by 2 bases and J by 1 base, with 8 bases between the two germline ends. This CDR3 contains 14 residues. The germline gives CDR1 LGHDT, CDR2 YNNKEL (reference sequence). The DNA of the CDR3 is TGTGCCAGCAGCCAAACCGACAGGAACACTGAAGCTTTCTTT. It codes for CASSQTDRNTEAFF.

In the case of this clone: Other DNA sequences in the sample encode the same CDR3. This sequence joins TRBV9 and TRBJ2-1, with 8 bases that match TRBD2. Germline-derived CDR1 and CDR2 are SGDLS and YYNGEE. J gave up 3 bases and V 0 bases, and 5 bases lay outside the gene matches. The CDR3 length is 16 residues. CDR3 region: CASSVGLAGFYNEQFF. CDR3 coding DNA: TGTGCCAGCAGCGTAGGGCTAGCGGGTTTCTACAATGAGCAGTTCTTC.

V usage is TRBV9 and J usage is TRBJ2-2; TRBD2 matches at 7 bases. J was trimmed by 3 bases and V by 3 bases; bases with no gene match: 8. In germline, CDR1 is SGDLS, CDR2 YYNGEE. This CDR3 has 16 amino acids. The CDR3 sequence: CASSASASGYTGELFF. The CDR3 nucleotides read TGTGCCAGCAGCGCATCCGCTAGCGGTTACACCGGGGAGCTGTTTTTT. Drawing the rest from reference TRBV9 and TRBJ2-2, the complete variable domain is DSGVTQTPKHLITATGQRVTLRCSPRSGDLSVYWYQQSLDQGLQFLIQYYNGEERAKGNILERFSAQQFPDLHSELNLSSLELGDSALYFCASSASASGYTGELFFGEGSRLTVL.

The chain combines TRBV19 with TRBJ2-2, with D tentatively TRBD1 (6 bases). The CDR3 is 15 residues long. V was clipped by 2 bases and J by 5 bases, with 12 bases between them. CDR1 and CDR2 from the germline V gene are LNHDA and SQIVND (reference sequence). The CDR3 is CASSITGYGTGELFF. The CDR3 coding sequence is TGTGCCAGTAGTATAACAGGGTACGGGACCGGGGAGCTGTTTTTT.

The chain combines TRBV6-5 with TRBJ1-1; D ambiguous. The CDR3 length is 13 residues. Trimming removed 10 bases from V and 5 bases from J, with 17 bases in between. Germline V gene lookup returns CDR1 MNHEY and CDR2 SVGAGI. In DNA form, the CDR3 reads TGTGCCACCTCAGTGGAGGGTTGGACTGAAGCTTTCTTT. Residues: CATSVEGWTEAFF.

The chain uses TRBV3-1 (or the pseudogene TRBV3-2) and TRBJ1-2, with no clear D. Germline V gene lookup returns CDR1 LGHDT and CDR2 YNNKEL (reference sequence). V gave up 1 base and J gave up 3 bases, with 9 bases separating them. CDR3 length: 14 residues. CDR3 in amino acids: CASSQAQTYYGYTF. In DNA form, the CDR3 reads TGTGCCAGCAGCCAAGCCCAAACATACTATGGCTACACCTTC.